A single sample gave rise to the 3 T cell receptor beta chains below, sequenced in a study of tumor-infiltrating lymphocytes in primary liver carcinoma. Starting from around 0.45 ug of total RNA, TCR beta cDNA was produced with a primer in the constant region. Modified slightly, ARM-PCR produced TCR beta libraries over three nested multiplex PCR rounds. The study ran its first two PCR rounds for roughly 9 cycles each, using TRBV1-TRBV30 forward primers and a C-beta reverse primer. Each CDR3 protein gets one entry after TCRdb re-called the multiplex PCR reads with MiXCR. Among about 180,000 distinct CDR3 sequences listed, about 60% were seen once. Unsorted whole blood served as the source of blood RNA, and germline DNA was extracted as well. Sequencing used peripheral blood. Source of these receptors: a middle-aged man with primary liver carcinoma and hepatitis B virus infection.

Ten or more counts support this clonotype. The chain links TRBV12-3 or TRBV12-4 to TRBJ2-7; D unclear. CDR3 length: 14 amino acids. V lost 5 bases to trimming and J lost 5 bases, with 16 bases between them. The chain's CDR3 is CASSTPPSTNEQYF. The CDR3 coding sequence is TGTGCCAGCAGTACCCCTCCAAGCACTAACGAGCAGTACTTC.

This clonotype showed up just a few times. The rearrangement joins TRBV29-1 to TRBJ1-5; 7 bases map to TRBD1. Germline CDR1 SQVTM, CDR2 ANQGSEA. The CDR3 covers 13 residues. Trimming cost V 6 bases and J 0 bases; bases outside gene matches: 2. The CDR3 reads CSVGTDSNQPQHF. The CDR3 bases are TGCAGCGTCGGGACAGATAGCAATCAGCCCCAGCATTTT.

DNA for the CDR3: TGTGCCAGCAGCCCCTACAGACAGTGGGCGAGGAACACTGAAGCTTTCTTT. As protein: CASSPYRQWARNTEAFF. The chain carries TRBV11-2 and TRBJ1-1, with a weak D call TRBD1 (5 bases). Germline-derived CDR1 and CDR2 are SGHAT and FQNNGV. The CDR3 runs 17 residues. V was shortened by 5 bases and J by 1 base, with 20 bases between the two germline ends.